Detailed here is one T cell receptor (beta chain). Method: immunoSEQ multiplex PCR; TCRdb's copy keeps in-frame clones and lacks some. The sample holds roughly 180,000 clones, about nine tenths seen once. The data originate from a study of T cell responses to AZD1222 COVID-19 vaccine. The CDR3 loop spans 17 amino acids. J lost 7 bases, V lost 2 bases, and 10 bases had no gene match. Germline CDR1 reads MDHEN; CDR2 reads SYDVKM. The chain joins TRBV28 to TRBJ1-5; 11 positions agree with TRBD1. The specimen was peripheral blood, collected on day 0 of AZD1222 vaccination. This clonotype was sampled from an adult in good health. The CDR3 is CASSLPFRDRGNQPQHF. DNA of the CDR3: TGTGCCAGCAGTTTACCCTTTCGGGACAGGGGGAACCAGCCCCAGCATTTT.